Listed below are T cell receptor beta chains from one sample, sequenced in a study of CD8+ T cells in alopecia areata. Using immunoSEQ multiplex PCR, the repertoire was profiled, and TCRdb retains in-frame clones only, with some absent. The sample has about 200,000 clones; 64% are singletons. This sample comprised CD4+ T cells sorted from blood, obtained at approximately week 50, from a patient treated with tofacitinib. The receptors originated from a human donor with alopecia areata. The CDR3 runs from the conserved cysteine through the conserved F or W. The D gene is left open where the match is weak. The listing skips clone size in some rows; elsewhere it reads once, few, many or a size class.

abundance | j_gene | d_gene | v_gene | CDR3aa | CDR3nt
- | TRBJ1-2 | - | TRBV30 | CAWSVVNYGYTF | TGTGCCTGGAGTGTTGTCAACTATGGCTACACCTTC
- | TRBJ1-5 | - | TRBV7-2 | CASRGEDQPQHF | TGTGCCAGCAGGGGGGAGGATCAGCCCCAGCATTTT
- | TRBJ2-3 | TRBD2 | TRBV5-1 | CASSRASGSTDTQYF | TGCGCCAGCAGCCGGGCTAGCGGTAGCACAGATACGCAGTATTTT
medium-sized | TRBJ1-1 | - | TRBV25-1 | CATRRNTEAFF | TGTGCCACCAGACGGAACACTGAAGCTTTCTTT
- | TRBJ1-1 | - | TRBV5-6 | CASSSTGNTEAFF | TGTGCCAGCAGCTCGACAGGGAACACTGAAGCTTTCTTT
once | TRBJ1-6 | - | TRBV7-9 | CASSLVRDSPLHF | TGTGCCAGCAGCTTAGTAAGGGATTCGCCCCTCCACTTT
few | TRBJ2-3 | TRBD1 | TRBV5-1 | CASSWAGTGNTDTQYF | TGCGCCAGCAGCTGGGCCGGGACAGGGAACACAGATACGCAGTATTTT
- | TRBJ1-2 | - | TRBV9 | CASSVGDPISGYTF | TGTGCCAGCAGCGTAGGAGACCCTATTTCGGGCTACACCTTC
few | TRBJ2-1 | TRBD1 | TRBV7-8 | CASSYRGLDEQFF | TGTGCCAGCAGCTACAGGGGTTTGGATGAGCAGTTCTTC
- | TRBJ2-5 | - | TRBV19 | CASSPQPKGSQYF | TGTGCCAGTAGCCCCCAGCCAAAGGGTTCCCAGTACTTC
few | TRBJ2-2 | - | TRBV29-1 | CSVRISGTGELFF | TGCAGCGTTAGAATTAGCGGCACCGGGGAGCTGTTTTTT
once | TRBJ2-5 | TRBD1 | TRBV2 | CASSEDRGRGETQYF | TGTGCCAGCAGTGAAGACAGGGGGCGGGGAGAGACCCAGTACTTC
- | TRBJ1-5 | - | TRBV6-6 | CASSYSGSNQPQHF | TGTGCCAGCAGTTACTCCGGTAGCAATCAGCCCCAGCATTTT
- | TRBJ2-6 | - | TRBV30 | CAWSGGPGANVLTF | TGTGCCTGGAGTGGTGGCCCTGGGGCCAACGTCCTGACTTTC
- | TRBJ2-5 | TRBD1 | TRBV28 | CASKSAGGRQETQYF | TGTGCCAGCAAGTCGGCAGGGGGCCGTCAAGAGACCCAGTACTTC
- | TRBJ1-4 | - | TRBV30 | CAATTVLANEKLFF | TGTGCCGCCACCACGGTTTTGGCTAATGAAAAACTGTTTTTT
few | TRBJ2-3 | - | TRBV27 | CASSSIGRTDTQYF | TGTGCCAGCAGTTCCATCGGGCGCACAGATACGCAGTATTTT
- | TRBJ1-2 | TRBD1 | TRBV30 | CAWLPTGLYGYTF | TGTGCCTGGCTACCGACAGGGCTCTATGGCTACACCTTC
- | TRBJ1-2 | - | TRBV10-3 | CAISESGLRENYGYTF | TGTGCCATCAGTGAGTCGGGCCTTAGGGAGAACTATGGCTACACCTTC
- | TRBJ1-2 | - | TRBV6-5 | CASSYSIQTFYGYTF | TGTGCCAGCAGTTACTCGATCCAGACTTTCTATGGCTACACCTTC
- | TRBJ2-3 | TRBD2 | TRBV29-1 | CSVELAGDTQYF | TGCAGCGTTGAATTAGCGGGGGATACGCAGTATTTT
- | TRBJ1-1 | - | TRBV30 | CASMKGTNTEAFF | TGTGCCTCCATGAAGGGGACGAACACTGAAGCTTTCTTT
- | TRBJ1-1 | - | TRBV7-3 | CASSASPGTTEAFF | TGTGCCAGCAGCGCCTCCCCAGGGACCACTGAAGCTTTCTTT
- | TRBJ2-1 | - | TRBV29-1 | CSGTGTSYNEQFF | TGCAGCGGTACCGGGACCTCCTACAATGAGCAGTTCTTC
- | TRBJ1-2 | - | TRBV6-6 | CASSYAREGNYGYTF | TGTGCCAGCAGTTACGCTCGGGAGGGGAACTATGGCTACACCTTC
- | TRBJ2-7 | - | TRBV5-1 | CASSLAGSGYEQYF | TGCGCCAGCAGCTTGGCGGGCAGTGGCTACGAGCAGTACTTC
- | TRBJ2-1 | TRBD1 | TRBV14 | CASSPYRGFEQFF | TGTGCCAGCAGCCCTTACAGGGGTTTTGAGCAGTTCTTC
- | TRBJ1-1 | - | TRBV29-1 | CSVGGFNTEAFF | TGCAGCGTTGGCGGGTTTAACACTGAAGCTTTCTTT
few | TRBJ2-2 | - | TRBV29-1 | CSVEARQAGGELFF | TGCAGCGTTGAAGCGCGACAGGCGGGAGGGGAGCTGTTTTTT
- | TRBJ2-7 | - | TRBV15 | CATSTGKSYEQYF | TGTGCCACCAGCACAGGAAAGAGCTACGAGCAGTACTTC
few | TRBJ1-5 | - | TRBV10-3 | CAISESSYNQPQHF | TGTGCCATCAGTGAGTCGAGTTACAATCAGCCCCAGCATTTT
- | TRBJ1-2 | - | TRBV6-1 | CASSGASGWGSGYGYTF | TGTGCCAGCAGTGGAGCCTCAGGTTGGGGAAGTGGCTATGGCTACACCTTC
- | TRBJ2-3 | - | TRBV29-1 | CSVWARAPDTQYF | TGCAGCGTTTGGGCGCGGGCCCCAGATACGCAGTATTTT
- | TRBJ1-1 | - | TRBV18 | CASSPSIQNTEAFF | TGTGCCAGCTCACCATCAATCCAGAACACTGAAGCTTTCTTT
- | TRBJ1-1 | - | TRBV5-1 | CASSLTSGAMNTEAFF | TGCGCCAGCAGCTTGACCAGCGGGGCAATGAACACTGAAGCTTTCTTT
- | TRBJ2-5 | TRBD1 | TRBV29-1 | CSVSTGLSETQYF | TGCAGCGTTTCGACAGGGTTGTCAGAGACCCAGTACTTC
- | TRBJ1-1 | - | TRBV7-9 | CASSFSRFTEAFF | TGTGCCAGCAGCTTTTCTAGGTTTACTGAAGCTTTCTTT
- | TRBJ1-4 | - | TRBV18 | CASSLNQGSGEKLFF | TGTGCCAGCTCACTAAATCAGGGGAGTGGTGAAAAACTGTTTTTT
- | TRBJ1-2 | - | TRBV4-3 | CASSQDLTYGYTF | TGCGCCAGCAGCCAAGATTTGACCTATGGCTACACCTTC
- | TRBJ1-2 | - | TRBV30 | CASPRGFKANYGYTF | TGTGCCTCACCCCGTGGCTTTAAAGCTAACTATGGCTACACCTTC
- | TRBJ2-7 | - | TRBV11-2 | CASSLEGALSYEQYF | TGTGCCAGCAGCTTGGAGGGGGCACTATCCTACGAGCAGTACTTC
- | TRBJ1-4 | TRBD1 | TRBV29-1 | CSAQTGLIEKLFF | TGCAGCGCACAGACAGGGCTCATTGAAAAACTGTTTTTT
- | TRBJ2-7 | - | TRBV7-9 | CASSLGAQGGEQYF | TGTGCCAGCAGCTTAGGGGCCCAAGGAGGGGAGCAGTACTTC
few | TRBJ2-7 | - | TRBV19 | CASSTGLGDYEQYF | TGTGCCAGTAGCACCGGCCTAGGGGACTACGAGCAGTACTTC
- | TRBJ1-2 | - | TRBV7-9 | CASDGYTF | TGTGCCAGCGATGGCTACACCTTC
many | TRBJ2-6 | - | TRBV19 | CASSIMWKSGANVLTF | TGTGCCAGTAGTATAATGTGGAAGTCTGGGGCCAACGTCCTGACTTTC